This T cell receptor (beta chain) was retrieved from a study of blood T cell repertoires in COVID-19. Original data processing: Estimated nucleated cell counts came from reference gene primer amplification. Measured with immunoSEQ multiplex PCR; TCRdb has only the in-frame clones, and not every one. The DNA gave D and trimming, while V, J and clone size come from that table. Of 200,000 to 250,000 clones in the sample, 84% were seen once. There are 13 residues in the CDR3. With 5 bases removed from V and 8 bases from J, the gap between germline ends came to 15 bases. This TCR was recovered from a man in his fifties or sixties with active or convalescent COVID-19. Sequencing was performed on peripheral blood. This chain uses TRBV12-3 or TRBV12-4 with TRBJ1-2; TRBD1 is a possible D gene (5 bases). CDR3 nucleotide sequence: TGTGCCAGCAGTCACAGGCGTCTAGGCGGCTACACCTTC. As protein: CASSHRRLGGYTF.